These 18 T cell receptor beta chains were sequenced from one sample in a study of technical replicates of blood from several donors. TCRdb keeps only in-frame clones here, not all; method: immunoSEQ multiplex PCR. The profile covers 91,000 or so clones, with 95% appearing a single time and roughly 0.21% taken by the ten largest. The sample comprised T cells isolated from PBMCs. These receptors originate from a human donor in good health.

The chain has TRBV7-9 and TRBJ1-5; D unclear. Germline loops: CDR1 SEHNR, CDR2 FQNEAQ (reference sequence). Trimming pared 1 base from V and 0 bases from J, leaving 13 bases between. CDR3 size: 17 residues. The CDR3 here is CASSLGVSRISNQPQHF. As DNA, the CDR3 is TGTGCCAGCAGCTTAGGGGTGAGCAGGATTAGCAATCAGCCCCAGCATTTT.

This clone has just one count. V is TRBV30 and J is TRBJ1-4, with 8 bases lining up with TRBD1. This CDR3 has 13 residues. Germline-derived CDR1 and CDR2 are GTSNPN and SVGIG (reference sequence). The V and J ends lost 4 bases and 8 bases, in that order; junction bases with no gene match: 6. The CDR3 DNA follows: TGTGCCTGGAATACAGGGGGACGGGAAAAACTGTTTTTT. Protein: CAWNTGGREKLFF.

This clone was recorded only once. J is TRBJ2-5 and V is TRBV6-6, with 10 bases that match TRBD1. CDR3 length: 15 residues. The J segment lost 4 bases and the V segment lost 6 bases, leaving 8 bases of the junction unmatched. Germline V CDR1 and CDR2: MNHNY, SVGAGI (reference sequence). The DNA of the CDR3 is TGTGCCAGCAGCCAGACAGACAGGGGGCGAGAGACCCAGTACTTC. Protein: CASSQTDRGRETQYF.

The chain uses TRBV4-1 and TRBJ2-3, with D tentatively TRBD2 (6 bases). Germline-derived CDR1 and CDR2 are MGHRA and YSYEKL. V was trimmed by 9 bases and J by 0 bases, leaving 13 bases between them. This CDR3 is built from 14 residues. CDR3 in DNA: TGCGCCAGTACCAGCGGGCGTAGCACAGATACGCAGTATTTT. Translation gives CASTSGRSTDTQYF.

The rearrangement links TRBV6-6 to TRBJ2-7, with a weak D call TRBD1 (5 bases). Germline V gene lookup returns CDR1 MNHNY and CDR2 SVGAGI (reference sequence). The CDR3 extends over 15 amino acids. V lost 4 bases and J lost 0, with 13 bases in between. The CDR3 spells CASSLGQRSSYEQYF. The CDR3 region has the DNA TGTGCCAGCAGTTTGGGGCAGCGAAGCTCCTACGAGCAGTACTTC.

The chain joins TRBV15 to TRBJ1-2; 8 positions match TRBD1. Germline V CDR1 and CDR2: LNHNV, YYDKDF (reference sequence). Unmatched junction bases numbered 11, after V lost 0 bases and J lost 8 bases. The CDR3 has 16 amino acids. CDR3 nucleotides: TGTGCCACCAGCAGAGATGAGGGGCAGGGGGCTTCCGGCTACACCTTC. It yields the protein CATSRDEGQGASGYTF.

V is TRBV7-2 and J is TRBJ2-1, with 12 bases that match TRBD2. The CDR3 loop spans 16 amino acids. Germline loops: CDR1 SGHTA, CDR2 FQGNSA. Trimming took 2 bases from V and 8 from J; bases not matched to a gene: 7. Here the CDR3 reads CASSLRLAGVSDEQFF. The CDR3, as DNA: TGTGCCAGCAGCTTACGACTAGCGGGAGTATCGGATGAGCAGTTCTTC.

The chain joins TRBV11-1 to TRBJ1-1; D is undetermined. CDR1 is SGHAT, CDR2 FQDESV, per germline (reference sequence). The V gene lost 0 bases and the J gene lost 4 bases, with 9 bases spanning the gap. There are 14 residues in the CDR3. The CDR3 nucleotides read TGTGCCAGCAGCTTAGCCGGGTTCGTCACTGAAGCTTTCTTT. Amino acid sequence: CASSLAGFVTEAFF.

The CDR3 sequence: CAISKAGLAGARRDTQYF. In DNA, the CDR3 is TGTGCCATCAGCAAAGCAGGCTTAGCGGGGGCCCGACGTGATACGCAGTATTTT. The chain couples TRBV10-3 to TRBJ2-3, with 9 bases aligning to TRBD2. CDR1 and CDR2 (germline): ENHRY, SYGVKD. CDR3 length equals 18 residues. After removal of 6 bases from V and 6 bases from J, the junction contained 19 bases not matched to a gene.

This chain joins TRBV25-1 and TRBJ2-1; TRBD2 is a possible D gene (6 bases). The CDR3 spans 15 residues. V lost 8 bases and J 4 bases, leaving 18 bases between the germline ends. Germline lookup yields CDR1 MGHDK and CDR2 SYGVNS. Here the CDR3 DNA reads TGTGCCAGCCGTACCCTGAGTGGGGGGTACAATGAGCAGTTCTTC. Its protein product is CASRTLSGGYNEQFF. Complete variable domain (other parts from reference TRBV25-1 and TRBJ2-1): EADIYQTPRYLVIGTGKKITLECSQTMGHDKMYWYQQDPGMELHLIHYSYGVNSTEKGDLSSESTVSRIRTEHFPLTLESARPSHTSQYLCASRTLSGGYNEQFFGPGTRLTVL.

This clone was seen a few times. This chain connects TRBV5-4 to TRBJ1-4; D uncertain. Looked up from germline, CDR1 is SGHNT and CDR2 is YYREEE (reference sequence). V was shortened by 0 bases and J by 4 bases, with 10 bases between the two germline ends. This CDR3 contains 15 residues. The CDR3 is CASSLAGRGNEKLFF. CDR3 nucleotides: TGTGCCAGCAGCTTGGCTGGGCGGGGTAATGAAAAACTGTTTTTT.

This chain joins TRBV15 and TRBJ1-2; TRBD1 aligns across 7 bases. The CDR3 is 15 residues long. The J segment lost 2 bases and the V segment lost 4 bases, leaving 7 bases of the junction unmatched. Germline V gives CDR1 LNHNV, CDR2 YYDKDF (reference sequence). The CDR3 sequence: CATSIRQGLNYGYTF. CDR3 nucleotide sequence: TGTGCCACCAGCATTAGACAGGGATTAAACTATGGCTACACCTTC.

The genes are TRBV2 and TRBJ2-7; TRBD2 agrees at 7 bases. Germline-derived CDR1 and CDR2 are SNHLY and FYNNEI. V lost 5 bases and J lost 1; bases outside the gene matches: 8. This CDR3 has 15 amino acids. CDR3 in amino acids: CASSPTSEVSYEQYF. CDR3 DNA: TGTGCCAGCAGTCCCACTAGCGAGGTTTCCTACGAGCAGTACTTC.

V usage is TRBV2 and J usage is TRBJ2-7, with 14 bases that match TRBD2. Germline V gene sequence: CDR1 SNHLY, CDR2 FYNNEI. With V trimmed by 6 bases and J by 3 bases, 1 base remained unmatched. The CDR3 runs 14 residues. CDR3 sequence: CASRGLAGGYEQYF. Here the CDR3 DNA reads TGTGCCAGCAGAGGACTAGCGGGAGGCTACGAGCAGTACTTC.

The CDR3 is CASGSGGPNSGNTIYF. As DNA, the CDR3 is TGTGCCAGCGGCTCGGGGGGGCCAAACTCTGGAAACACCATATATTTT. The chain combines TRBV7-9 with TRBJ1-3, with D possibly being TRBD1 (6 bases). The CDR3 is 16 residues long. V was cut by 8 bases and J by 0 bases, with 17 bases left in between. The V gene's germline CDR1 is SEHNR and CDR2 FQNEAQ (reference sequence).

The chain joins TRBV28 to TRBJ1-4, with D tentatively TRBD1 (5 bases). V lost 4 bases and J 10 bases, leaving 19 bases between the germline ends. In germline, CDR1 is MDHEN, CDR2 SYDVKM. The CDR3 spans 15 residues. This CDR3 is CASSSPQGQGGKLFF. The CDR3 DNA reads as TGTGCCAGCAGTTCTCCCCAGGGCCAGGGAGGAAAACTGTTTTTT.

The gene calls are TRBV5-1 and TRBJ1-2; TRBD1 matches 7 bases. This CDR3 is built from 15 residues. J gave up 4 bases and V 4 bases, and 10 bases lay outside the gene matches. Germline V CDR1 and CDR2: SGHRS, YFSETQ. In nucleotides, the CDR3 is TGCGCCAGCAGCCCGACCACCACAGGGGTCTATGGCTACACCTTC. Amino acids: CASSPTTTGVYGYTF.

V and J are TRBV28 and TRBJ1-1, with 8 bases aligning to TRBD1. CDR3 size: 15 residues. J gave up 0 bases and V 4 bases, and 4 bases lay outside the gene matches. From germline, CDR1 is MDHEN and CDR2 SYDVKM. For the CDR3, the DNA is TGTGCCAGCAGTTATGGACAGGGATTGAACACTGAAGCTTTCTTT. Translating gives CASSYGQGLNTEAFF.